Detailed here is one T cell receptor (beta chain). The CDR3 has 14 amino acids. Trimming at V came to 7 bases and at J to 5 bases, leaving 11 bases not matched to a gene. Germline lookup yields CDR1 SGHKS and CDR2 YYEKEE (reference sequence). Assay used: immunoSEQ multiplex PCR; TCRdb lists only in-frame clones, some missing. The sample yields about 160,000 clones, 82% seen once. Participants were aged about 18 to 95 years, lived in 24 US areas, and enrolled virtually. This record comes from a study of blood T cell repertoires in COVID-19. Sequencing was performed on PBMCs or T cells enriched from blood (not recorded which). The rearrangement links TRBV5-5 to TRBJ2-7; 8 bases match TRBD1. This TCR came from a man in his fifties or sixties who had recovered from COVID-19. The CDR3, as DNA: TGTGCCAGCTGTACCGTGACAGGGGCCCACGAGCAGTACTTC. Residues: CASCTVTGAHEQYF.